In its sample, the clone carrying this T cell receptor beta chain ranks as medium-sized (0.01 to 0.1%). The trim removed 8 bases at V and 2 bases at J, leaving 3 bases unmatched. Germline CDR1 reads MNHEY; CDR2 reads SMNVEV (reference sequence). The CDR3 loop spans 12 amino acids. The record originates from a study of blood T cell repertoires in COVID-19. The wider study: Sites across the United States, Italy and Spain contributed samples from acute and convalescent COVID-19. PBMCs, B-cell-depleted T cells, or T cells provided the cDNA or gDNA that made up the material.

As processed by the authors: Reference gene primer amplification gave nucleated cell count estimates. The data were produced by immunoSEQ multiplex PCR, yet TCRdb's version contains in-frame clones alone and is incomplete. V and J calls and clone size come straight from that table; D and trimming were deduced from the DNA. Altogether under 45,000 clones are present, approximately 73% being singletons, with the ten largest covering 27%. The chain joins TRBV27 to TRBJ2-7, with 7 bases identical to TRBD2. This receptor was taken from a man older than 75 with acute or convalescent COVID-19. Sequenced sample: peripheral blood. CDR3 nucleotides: TGTGCCAGCTTCACTAGCGCCTACGAGCAGTACTTC. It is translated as CASFTSAYEQYF.